These 20 T cell receptor beta chains were all obtained from the same sample, sequenced in a study of T-cell reconstitution after alpha-beta-depleted transplantation in children (dated by TCRdb to about 2016). Library preparation was by PCR. The sequencer listed for this sample is Illumina HiSeq 2500. To normalize quantification of the TCRbeta repertoire, the TCR libraries were built with molecular barcoding that relied on unique molecular identifiers. The public reads were reprocessed in TCRdb via fastp at Q25 and MiXCR, keeping in-frame beta chains. CDR3 protein duplicates are merged, each entry listing the most common genes and DNA. Here the sample has 800,000 to 1,000,000 distinct CDR3 sequences; roughly 29% occur a single time. The top ten clonotypes cover more than 25% of the sample. Taken with the paper, the label for treatment or condition translates to: allogeneic hematopoietic cell transplantation with graft depleted of TCRalphabeta T cells and CD19 B cells.

This material consisted of PBMCs, mostly from graft donor cells, taken 360 days after TCRalphabeta/CD19-depleted stem cell transplant. All receptors come from a boy under two years old who had a stem cell transplant for SCID, so the T cells may come from the graft donor.

This chain joins TRBV27 and TRBJ1-5; D is possibly TRBD1 (5 bases). Per germline, CDR1 MNHEY and CDR2 SMNVEV (reference sequence). Trimming removed 6 bases at V and 7 bases at J, with 19 bases between. The CDR3 covers 15 residues. In nucleotides, the CDR3 is TGTGCCAGCAGCCCCGTTACGGGGGTAGGCCAGCCCCAGCATTTT. The encoded protein is CASSPVTGVGQPQHF.

This clonotype was counted between two and nine times. This CDR3 reads CASSFGQTDTQYF. CDR3 DNA sequence: TGTGCCAGCAGTTTTGGGCAAACAGATACGCAGTATTTT. This chain connects TRBV27 to TRBJ2-3, with no clear D. Deletions cut 3 bases from V and 3 bases from J, with 7 bases between. Germline CDR1 MNHEY, CDR2 SMNVEV (reference sequence). The CDR3 runs to 13 residues.

The sample holds a few counts of this clonotype. J is TRBJ1-6 and V is TRBV12-3 or TRBV12-4; D is possibly TRBD1 (5 bases). V dropped 5 bases and J dropped 18 bases, with 20 bases sitting between them. This CDR3 region has 13 residues. This CDR3 is CASSPRGRRSAHF. In nucleotides, the CDR3 is TGTGCCAGCAGTCCCCGGGGGAGACGGAGTGCCCACTTT.

The chain employs TRBV7-2 and TRBJ2-3; no reliable D call. Germline V CDR1 and CDR2: SGHTA, FQGNSA. V shed 1 base and J shed 0 bases, with 8 bases lying between them. This CDR3 region has 15 residues. The CDR3 is CASSLEGISTDTQYF. CDR3 nucleotide sequence: TGTGCCAGCAGCTTAGAGGGTATCAGCACAGATACGCAGTATTTT.

This clonotype was seen at least ten times. The genes are TRBV12-3 or TRBV12-4 and TRBJ2-2; D is possibly TRBD1 or TRBD2 (6 bases each). Trimming shortened V by 1 base and J by 7 bases, and 13 bases separated the two germline ends. This CDR3 region has 15 residues. In DNA, the CDR3 is TGTGCCAGCAGTTTAGGCCGGGGGCGCAGCGGGGAGCTGTTTTTT. Translated, it gives CASSLGRGRSGELFF.

The chain joins TRBV5-1 to TRBJ2-6; D is possibly TRBD1 (5 bases). Trimming removed 2 bases at V and 2 bases at J, with 11 bases between. The CDR3 spans 16 residues. Germline V gives CDR1 SGHRS, CDR2 YFSETQ. In DNA form, the CDR3 reads TGCGCCAGCAGCTTTGCAGGGCCTCCTGGGGCCAACGTCCTGACTTTC. The encoded protein is CASSFAGPPGANVLTF.

This chain uses TRBV28 with TRBJ2-7; tentatively, D is TRBD1 or TRBD2 (5 bases each). The CDR3 extends over 14 amino acids. V lost 1 base to trimming and J lost 6 bases, with 13 bases between them. Germline V gene sequence: CDR1 MDHEN, CDR2 SYDVKM. CDR3 nucleotides: TGTGCCAGCAGTTTATCTTTCCCGGGGCGCGAGCAGTACTTC. Encoded protein: CASSLSFPGREQYF.

This clonotype has just a few counts. The chain links TRBV19 to TRBJ2-6, with a weak D call TRBD2 (5 bases). The V gene lost 4 bases and the J gene lost 0 bases, with 7 bases spanning the gap. The CDR3 has 15 residues. CDR1 is LNHDA and CDR2 is SQIVND in the germline V gene (reference sequence). The CDR3 loop reads CASSTRDSGANVLTF. The CDR3 DNA is TGTGCCAGTAGTACCCGGGACTCTGGGGCCAACGTCCTGACTTTC.

The CDR3 here is CASSRVGGRSGANVLTF. The CDR3, as DNA: TGTGCCAGCAGCCGAGTAGGAGGTCGCTCTGGGGCCAACGTCCTGACTTTC. The genes are TRBV3-1 and TRBJ2-6, with D possibly matching TRBD2 (5 bases). From germline, CDR1 is LGHDT and CDR2 YNNKEL (reference sequence). The CDR3 sequence is 17 residues long. The germline V and J ends were trimmed by 4 bases and 0 bases, with 13 bases remaining between them.

The V gene is TRBV19, the J gene TRBJ2-5; D is possibly TRBD1 or TRBD2 (5 bases each). The CDR3 contains 14 residues. Per germline, CDR1 LNHDA and CDR2 SQIVND (reference sequence). With 0 bases removed from V and 7 bases from J, the gap between germline ends came to 12 bases. In nucleotides, the CDR3 is TGTGCCAGTAGTATAGAGGGGACCATTGGGACCCAGTACTTC. Translated: CASSIEGTIGTQYF.

The sample holds a few counts of this clonotype. This chain joins TRBV11-2 and TRBJ2-3; 7 bases fit TRBD2. Germline V gene data show CDR1 as SGHAT and CDR2 as FQNNGV. The CDR3 spans 14 residues. The V and J ends lost 3 bases and 5 bases, in that order; junction bases with no gene match: 5. CDR3 in amino acids: CASSLGRAVDTQYF. Written as DNA, the CDR3 is TGTGCCAGCAGCTTGGGGAGGGCGGTAGATACGCAGTATTTT.

This clonotype was observed a handful of times. The rearrangement joins TRBV4-2 to TRBJ2-7, with D perhaps matching TRBD2 (6 bases). The V and J ends lost 1 base and 1 base respectively, with 14 bases between them. The germline gives CDR1 LGHNA, CDR2 YNFKEQ. This CDR3 is 16 amino acids long. The CDR3 loop reads CASSQGRTSLSYEQYF. The CDR3 nucleotides are TGTGCCAGCAGCCAAGGGCGAACTAGCTTATCCTACGAGCAGTACTTC.

This chain links TRBV4-3 with TRBJ1-1; no definite D call. The CDR3 totals 15 residues. The V and J ends lost 0 bases and 5 bases respectively, with 13 bases between them. The germline CDR1 and CDR2 sequences are LGHNA and YSLEER. CDR3 sequence reads: CASSQEPGVRTEAFF. As DNA, the CDR3 is TGCGCCAGCAGCCAAGAACCGGGTGTGAGAACTGAAGCTTTCTTT.

This clonotype has more than one count but fewer than ten. The chain carries TRBV4-1 and TRBJ2-3; D is uncertain. The V gene's germline CDR1 is MGHRA and CDR2 YSYEKL. CDR3 size: 18 residues. Trimming removed 0 bases at V and 2 bases at J, with 18 bases between. The CDR3 reads CASSQDPTGFRLTDTQYF. The DNA for the CDR3 is TGCGCCAGCAGCCAAGATCCCACGGGTTTTCGTCTCACAGATACGCAGTATTTT.

The chain has TRBV14 and TRBJ2-1, with D unclear. CDR3 length: 14 residues. V was cut by 1 base and J by 9 bases, with 13 bases left in between. Germline assignment: CDR1 SGHDN and CDR2 FVKESK. This CDR3 reads CASSQAGAFGEQFF. The CDR3, as DNA: TGTGCCAGCAGCCAAGCGGGCGCTTTCGGTGAGCAGTTCTTC.

This sequence joins TRBV3-1 and TRBJ2-7, with D hard to call. The V end lost 0 bases, the J end lost 5 bases, and 11 bases lay between the germline ends. CDR3 length equals 14 residues. CDR1 and CDR2 from the germline V gene are LGHDT and YNNKEL (reference sequence). The CDR3 nucleotides read TGTGCCAGCAGCCAAGATGACGGCAGCGACGAGCAGTACTTC. Amino acid sequence: CASSQDDGSDEQYF.

This clonotype turned up a few times. The chain uses TRBV2 and TRBJ2-3; D perhaps matches TRBD2 (7 bases). Germline CDR1 and CDR2: SNHLY and FYNNEI. V dropped 9 bases and J dropped 3 bases, with 13 bases sitting between them. This CDR3 is 13 amino acids long. CDR3 region: CARGGPFTDTQYF. Written as DNA, the CDR3 is TGTGCCAGGGGGGGGCCTTTTACAGATACGCAGTATTTT.

Turning to this clonotype: This may come from a read error, since a much larger clone is one base off. Lacking the conserved final phenylalanine or tryptophan, this CDR3 likely reflects a read error. This sequence joins TRBV5-1 and TRBJ1-3; D uncertain. V was pared by 0 bases and J by 2 bases, with 9 bases between. CDR3 length equals 15 residues. Germline V gene lookup returns CDR1 SGHRS and CDR2 YFSETQ. CDR3 sequence (DNA): TGCGCCAGCAGCTTGGATACGGTACCTGGAAACACCATATATTAT. This gives the protein CASSLDTVPGNTIYY.

The chain links TRBV4-3 to TRBJ1-4; possibly TRBD1 for D (5 bases). CDR3 length equals 18 residues. The germline CDR1 and CDR2 sequences are LGHNA and YSLEER. Deletions cut 3 bases from V and 4 bases from J, with 21 bases between. CDR3 loop: CASSQPPTAAGVNEKLFF. The CDR3 nucleotides are TGCGCCAGCAGCCAGCCCCCAACAGCGGCGGGGGTTAATGAAAAACTGTTTTTT.

This clonotype has only a few counts. The chain links TRBV7-8 to TRBJ2-7, with 9 nucleotides matching TRBD1. The CDR3 consists of 15 residues. The germline V gene has CDR1 SGHVS and CDR2 FQNEAQ. Germline trimming cut 1 base from V and 5 bases from J; bases unmatched to any gene: 6. CDR3 in amino acids: CASSLEGTGSHEQYF. CDR3 coding DNA: TGTGCCAGCAGCTTAGAAGGGACAGGGTCCCACGAGCAGTACTTC.